This T cell receptor beta chain was obtained from a study of blood T cell repertoires in COVID-19. As for the study in general: The analysed material was cDNA or gDNA that came from T cells, B-cell-depleted T cells, or PBMCs.

Participants reported their clinical history, and cohort assignment relied on those reports. The assay was immunoSEQ multiplex PCR, and TCRdb's table has in-frame clones only and misses some. The table lists about 400,000 clones, approximately 91% of them singletons. The sequence derives from a woman aged 40-49 years with acute COVID-19. Sample: PBMCs or T cells enriched from blood (not recorded which).

The CDR3 reads CASRPGQPTNEKLFF. DNA of the CDR3: TGTGCCAGCAGACCCGGACAGCCAACTAATGAAAAACTGTTTTTT. The gene calls are TRBV6-5 and TRBJ1-4; D is perhaps TRBD1 (6 bases). V lost 6 bases and J lost 0, with 11 bases in between. Germline CDR1 MNHEY, CDR2 SVGAGI. The CDR3 contains 15 residues.